This T cell receptor (beta chain) stems from a study of identical twins. The CDR3 loop spans 13 amino acids. The junction had 5 bases not matched to a gene; V was cut back by 1 base and J by 16 bases. CDR1 and CDR2 (germline): SGHTA, FQGNSA. TCRdb re-called the 5' RACE reads with MiXCR, one entry per CDR3 protein. The table has about 530,000 distinct CDR3 sequences, approximately 20% seen once. These data were also filed under a second study, of yellow fever vaccine responses in identical twins.

This clonotype originated in a woman between 18 and 29 years old in good health. Material for sequencing was CD4+ T cells sorted from blood. The chain carries TRBV7-2 and TRBJ2-1, with 12 bases lining up with TRBD2. CDR3 residues: CASSLGLAGVGFF. The CDR3 bases are TGTGCCAGCAGCTTAGGACTAGCGGGAGTTGGTTTCTTC.